This T cell receptor (beta chain) was sequenced in a study of vaccination effects on CD4 cells after COVID-19 (dated by TCRdb to between 2021 and 2024). Regarding the complete study: Two doses of either the BNT162b2 or the mRNA-1273 mRNA SARS-CoV-2 vaccine were administered to participants. SARS-CoV-2 spike-specific CD4+ TCR repertoires were compared before and after mRNA vaccination in COVID-19 convalescent patients and in infection-naive vaccine recipients. Altogether, some 10 COVID-19 convalescent patients and several SARS-CoV-2-naive healthy vaccine recipients made up the full study. Cultures from other donors in the study were sequenced with the Oncomine TCR Beta short-read assay on an Illumina iSeq 100. Study-wide conclusions, independent of this receptor: The study was limited by a small number of convalescent patients, and early post-infection timepoints were lacking. At late post-vaccination timepoints, both infection-induced and vaccine-induced clones showed marked clonal contraction, consistent with waning T cell responses. In healthy vaccine recipients, vaccine-induced clones were almost all SARS-CoV-2 mono-reactive, with only 1 of 255 cross-reactive with common cold coronaviruses.

This clone was picked up a small number of times. The antigen it recognizes is unknown. It has no much larger one-base neighbor in the sample; base qualities were not kept. The ViraFEST assay stimulated PBMC with viral peptide pools and then used TCR sequencing to identify antigen-specific CD4+ T cell clonotypes by expansion. After less than 13 days of culture, CD4+ T cells were isolated with the EasySep CD4+ T cell isolation kit. Negative nucleocapsid antibody results before and after vaccination confirmed that the healthy vaccine recipients had no prior SARS-CoV-2 infection. Each well held around 1.9 million PBMC cultured in IMDM containing 5% human AB serum, about 10 IU/ml IL-2 and gentamicin, along with 10 ug/ml peptides. Half of the culture medium was replaced with fresh IL-2-containing medium on days 3 and 7. Unless noted otherwise, every peptide stimulation condition was grown in triplicate wells. PBMC were separated from whole blood using Ficoll-Paque Plus gradient centrifugation and were then either cryopreserved at -140C or used fresh. Overlapping peptide pools spanned the spike proteins of SARS-CoV-2 and the common cold coronaviruses HCoV-NL63, HCoV-OC43 and HCoV-229E. The QIAamp micro DNA kit was used to extract genomic DNA from the cultured CD4+ T cells.

CDR1 is given as KGHSH and CDR2 as LQKENI, both from the germline V gene. V sheds 3 bases and J sheds 9 bases, leaving 15 bases between their ends. The CDR3 runs 15 amino acids, cysteine and phenylalanine included. Of the read, only the CDR3 DNA is kept; its 45 bases are in frame from base 1. The library was generated by the immunoSEQ multiplex PCR assay. DNA from the CD4+ T cells that had been cultured and isolated underwent TCR beta CDR3 sequencing. On the study's bioinformatics: Non-productive TCR sequences were discarded, and reads were trimmed to the CDR3 region, with only CDR3s of 7 or more amino acids retained. The MANAFEST web app was used to pick out antigen-specific clonotypes by comparing their expansion in peptide wells with that in reference cultures. To be called positive, a clone needed expansion at FDR<0.05 compared with the reference and with all other wells, an odds ratio greater than 5, and a frequency greater than 0.1% in two replicate wells. Cross-reactive clonotypes were defined as significantly expanded in SARS-CoV-2 spike wells and in at least one common cold coronavirus spike condition. Using the stringdist R package, CDR3 similarity was measured by Levenshtein distance, and unrooted trees were constructed with ape in R 3.6.1. TCRdb re-hosts the immuneACCESS table, in-frame sequences only. Its copies lack some clones; in the studies checked, an unresolved V gene accounts for under half of them, and the cause for the rest is not known. For V, J and clone size, that table is used; D and trimming come from the DNA. This sample lists just under 65,000 clones; roughly 76% were detected once. 3.5% to 4.5% of the sample is held by the ten biggest clonotypes.

The source material was CD4+ T cells from PBMCs cultured with HCoV-OC43 spike peptides, sampled before COVID-19 vaccination. This specimen's cell subset or site label, interpreted: HCoV-OC43 spike overlapping peptide pool stimulation. Rearrangement joined TRBV18 to TRBJ1-6, with the D gene not confidently named. The sequence derives from a human donor who received a COVID-19 vaccine. DNA sequence: TGTGCCAGCTCACCGATGGGCGAGGGAATTTCACCCCTCCACTTT. Its product reads: CASSPMGEGISPLHF.